The 2 T cell receptor beta chains listed next were all sequenced from one sample in a study of T cell responses to AZD1222 COVID-19 vaccine. The table came from immunoSEQ multiplex PCR; TCRdb's copy has only in-frame clones and leaves some out. The sample shows around 91,000 clones, around nine tenths of them seen only once. The sequences come from peripheral blood, collected on day 0 of AZD1222 vaccination. These receptor sequences come from an adult in good health.

This clone was counted a few times. The chain links TRBV4-2 to TRBJ1-3, with D maybe TRBD1 (6 bases). Trimming removed 0 bases from V and 1 base from J, with 13 bases in between. CDR1 and CDR2 (germline): LGHNA, YNFKEQ. The length of the CDR3 is 17 residues. In nucleotides, the CDR3 is TGTGCCAGCAGCCAAGAGACGGGACACCTTTCTGGAAACACCATATATTTT. It is translated as CASSQETGHLSGNTIYF.

The gene calls are TRBV7-8 and TRBJ1-2; D unclear. CDR3 length: 12 amino acids. The V end was cut by 5 bases, the J end by 6 bases, with 10 bases between. In germline, CDR1 is SGHVS, CDR2 FQNEAQ. The CDR3 reads CASSPRPNGYTF. The CDR3 DNA sequence: TGTGCCAGCAGCCCCCGACCTAATGGCTACACCTTC.